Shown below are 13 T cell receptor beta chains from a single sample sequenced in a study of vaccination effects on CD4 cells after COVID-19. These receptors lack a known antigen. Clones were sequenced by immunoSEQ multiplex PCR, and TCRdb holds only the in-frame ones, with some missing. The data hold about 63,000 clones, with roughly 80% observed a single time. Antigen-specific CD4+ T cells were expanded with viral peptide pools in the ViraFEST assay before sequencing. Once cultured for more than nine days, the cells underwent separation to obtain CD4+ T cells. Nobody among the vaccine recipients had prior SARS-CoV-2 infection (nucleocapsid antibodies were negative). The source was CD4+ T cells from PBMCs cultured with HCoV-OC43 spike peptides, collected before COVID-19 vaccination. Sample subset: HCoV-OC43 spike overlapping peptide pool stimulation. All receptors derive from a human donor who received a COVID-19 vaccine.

The CDR3 sequence is CASSVHSLDEKLFF. The CDR3 nucleotides are TGTGCCAGCAGCGTTCACAGCTTAGATGAAAAACTGTTTTTT. This chain connects TRBV9 to TRBJ1-4, with D uncertain. The CDR3 totals 14 residues. Trimming cost V 2 bases and J 6 bases, with 11 bases left between them. Per germline, CDR1 SGDLS and CDR2 YYNGEE.

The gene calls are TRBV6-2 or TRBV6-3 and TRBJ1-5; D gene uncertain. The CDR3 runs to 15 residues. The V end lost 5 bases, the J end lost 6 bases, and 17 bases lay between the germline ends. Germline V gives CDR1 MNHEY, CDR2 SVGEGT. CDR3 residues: CASSDWGGKSQPQHF. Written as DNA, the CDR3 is TGTGCCAGCAGTGATTGGGGAGGGAAGAGTCAGCCCCAGCATTTT.

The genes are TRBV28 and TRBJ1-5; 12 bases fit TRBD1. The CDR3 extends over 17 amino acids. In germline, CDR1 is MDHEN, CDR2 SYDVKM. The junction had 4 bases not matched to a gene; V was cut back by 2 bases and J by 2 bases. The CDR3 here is CASSLTGTGGGNQPQHF. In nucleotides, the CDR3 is TGTGCCAGCAGTTTAACTGGGACAGGGGGCGGCAATCAGCCCCAGCATTTT.

CDR3 coding DNA: TGTGCCAGCAGTGAACGCTCCGGGCCACCTTCCTACGAGCAGTACGTC. It is translated as CASSERSGPPSYEQYV. The chain couples TRBV2 to TRBJ2-7; D is ambiguous. Trimming cost V 2 bases and J 1 base, with 15 bases left between them. CDR1 and CDR2 from the germline V gene are SNHLY and FYNNEI. This CDR3 comprises 16 residues.

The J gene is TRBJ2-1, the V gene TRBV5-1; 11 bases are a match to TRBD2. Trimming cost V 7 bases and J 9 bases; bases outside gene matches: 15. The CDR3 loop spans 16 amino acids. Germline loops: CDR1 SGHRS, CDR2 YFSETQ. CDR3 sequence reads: CASGASGLAGAVEQFF. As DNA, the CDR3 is TGCGCCAGCGGAGCTTCTGGACTAGCGGGTGCGGTTGAGCAGTTCTTC. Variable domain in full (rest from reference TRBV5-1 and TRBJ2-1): KAGVTQTPRYLIKTRGQQVTLSCSPISGHRSVSWYQQTPGQGLQFLFEYFSETQRNKGNFPGRFSGRQFSNSRSEMNVSTLELGDSALYLCASGASGLAGAVEQFFGPGTRLTVL.

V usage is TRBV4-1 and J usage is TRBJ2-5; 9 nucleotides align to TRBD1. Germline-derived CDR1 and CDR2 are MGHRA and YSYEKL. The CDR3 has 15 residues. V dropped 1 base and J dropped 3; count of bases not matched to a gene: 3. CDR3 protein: CASSQGDRVEETQYF. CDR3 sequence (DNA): TGCGCCAGCAGCCAAGGGGACAGGGTGGAAGAGACCCAGTACTTC.

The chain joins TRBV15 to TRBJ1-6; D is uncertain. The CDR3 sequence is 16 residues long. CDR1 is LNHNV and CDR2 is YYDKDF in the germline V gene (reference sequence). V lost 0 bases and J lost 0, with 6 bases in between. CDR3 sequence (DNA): TGTGCCACCAGCAGAGAACAGAGCTCCTATAATTCACCCCTCCACTTT. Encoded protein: CATSREQSSYNSPLHF.

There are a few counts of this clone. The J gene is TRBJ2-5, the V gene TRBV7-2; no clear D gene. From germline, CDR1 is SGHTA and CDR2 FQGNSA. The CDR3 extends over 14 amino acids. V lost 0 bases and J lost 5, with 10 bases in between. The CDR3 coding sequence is TGTGCCAGCAGCTTAGCGTTGGGCGGTGAGACCCAGTACTTC. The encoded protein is CASSLALGGETQYF.

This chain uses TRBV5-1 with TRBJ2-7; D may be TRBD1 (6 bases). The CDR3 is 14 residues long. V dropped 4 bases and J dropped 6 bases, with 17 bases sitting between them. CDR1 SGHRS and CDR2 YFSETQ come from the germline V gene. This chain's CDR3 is CASSPNLEGGEQYV. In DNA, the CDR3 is TGCGCCAGCAGCCCGAACTTGGAAGGGGGCGAGCAGTACGTC.

Here the CDR3 reads CASSLGTPNTGELFF. CDR3 nucleotide sequence: TGTGCCAGCAGCTTGGGGACACCGAACACCGGGGAGCTGTTTTTT. The rearrangement links TRBV5-4 to TRBJ2-2, with D possibly matching TRBD1 (5 bases). CDR1 and CDR2 (germline): SGHNT, YYREEE (reference sequence). The CDR3 runs 15 residues. Trimming took off 0 bases at V and 0 bases at J, with 6 bases between the two ends.

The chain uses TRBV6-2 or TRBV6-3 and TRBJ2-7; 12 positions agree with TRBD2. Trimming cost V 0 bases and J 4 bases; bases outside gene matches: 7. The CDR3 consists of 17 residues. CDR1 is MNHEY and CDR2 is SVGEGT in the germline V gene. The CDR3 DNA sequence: TGTGCCAGCAGTTACTCATCAGGACTAGCGGGGAAGTACGAGCAGTACGTC. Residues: CASSYSSGLAGKYEQYV.

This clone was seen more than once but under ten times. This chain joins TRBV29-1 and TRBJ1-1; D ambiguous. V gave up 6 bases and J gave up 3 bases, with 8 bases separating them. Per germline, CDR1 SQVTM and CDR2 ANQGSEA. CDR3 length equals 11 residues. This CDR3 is CSVLAYTEAFF. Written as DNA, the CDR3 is TGCAGCGTGTTAGCCTACACTGAAGCTTTCTTT. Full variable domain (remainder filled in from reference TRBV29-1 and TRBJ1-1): SAVISQKPSRDICQRGTSLTIQCQVDSQVTMMFWYRQQPGQSLTLIATANQGSEATYESGFVIDKFPISRPNLTFSTLTVSNMSPEDSSIYLCSVLAYTEAFFGQGTRLTVV.

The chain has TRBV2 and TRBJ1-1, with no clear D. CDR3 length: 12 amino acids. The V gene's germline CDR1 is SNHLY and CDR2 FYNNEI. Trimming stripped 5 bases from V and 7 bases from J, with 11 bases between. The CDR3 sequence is CASSYGRLEAFF. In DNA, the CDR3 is TGTGCCAGCAGTTACGGACGGCTTGAAGCTTTCTTT. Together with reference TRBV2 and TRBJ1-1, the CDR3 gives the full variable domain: EPEVTQTPSHQVTQMGQEVILRCVPISNHLYFYWYRQILGQKVEFLVSFYNNEISEKSEIFDDQFSVERPDGSNFTLKIRSTKLEDSAMYFCASSYGRLEAFFGQGTRLTVV.